This paragraph covers one T cell receptor (beta chain) sequence. Antigen: not known. The data belong to a study of cytomegalovirus exposure and HLA in healthy donors. PCR used 60 Vbeta primers and 13 Jbeta primers. Assay: immunoSEQ multiplex PCR; the TCRdb copy retains only in-frame clones and omits some. The data show more than 90,000 clones, approximately 85% seen once. General study points: In a later analysis, several top co-occurrence clusters appeared linked to parvovirus B19, influenza, CMV and Epstein-Barr virus.

This CDR3 comprises 16 residues. V gave up 2 bases and J gave up 3 bases, with 14 bases separating them. The germline gives CDR1 SGHRS, CDR2 YFSETQ. At the time of sampling, donors were nominally healthy, though unrecorded immune exposures were likely. The sequenced sample consisted of PBMCs. The rearrangement links TRBV5-1 to TRBJ1-4; D gene unclear. This TCR was sampled from a man aged 25 to 40 in good health and CMV-seronegative. The CDR3 sequence is CASSFAQVTSNEKLFF. The CDR3 coding sequence is TGCGCCAGCAGCTTCGCGCAGGTGACGTCTAATGAAAAACTGTTTTTT.